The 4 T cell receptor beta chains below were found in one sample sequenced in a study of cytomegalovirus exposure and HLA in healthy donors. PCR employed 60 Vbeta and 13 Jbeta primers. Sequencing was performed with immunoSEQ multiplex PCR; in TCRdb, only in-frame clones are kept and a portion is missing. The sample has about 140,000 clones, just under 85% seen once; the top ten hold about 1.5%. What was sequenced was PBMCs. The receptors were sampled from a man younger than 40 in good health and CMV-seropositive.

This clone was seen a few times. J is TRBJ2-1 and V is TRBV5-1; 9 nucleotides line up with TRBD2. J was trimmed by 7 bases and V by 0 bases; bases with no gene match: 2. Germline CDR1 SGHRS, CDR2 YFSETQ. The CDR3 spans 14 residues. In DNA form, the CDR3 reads TGCGCCAGCAGCTTGGAGACTAGCGGTAATGAGCAGTTCTTC. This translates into CASSLETSGNEQFF.

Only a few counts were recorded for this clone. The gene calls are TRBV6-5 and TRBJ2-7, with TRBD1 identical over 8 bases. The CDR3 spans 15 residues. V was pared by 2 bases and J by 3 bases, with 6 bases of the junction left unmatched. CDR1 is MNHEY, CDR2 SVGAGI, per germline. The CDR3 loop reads CASSYQDRGGYEQYF. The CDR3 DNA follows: TGTGCCAGCAGTTACCAAGACAGGGGAGGCTACGAGCAGTACTTC.

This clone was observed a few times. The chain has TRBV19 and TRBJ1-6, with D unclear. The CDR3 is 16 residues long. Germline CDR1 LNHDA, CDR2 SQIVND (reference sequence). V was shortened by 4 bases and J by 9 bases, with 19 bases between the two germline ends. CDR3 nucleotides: TGTGCCAGTAGTAAGTCACACGGGATGGCTATTTCACCCCTCCACTTT. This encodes CASSKSHGMAISPLHF. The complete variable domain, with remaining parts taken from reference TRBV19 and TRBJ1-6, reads DGGITQSPKYLFRKEGQNVTLSCEQNLNHDAMYWYRQDPGQGLRLIYYSQIVNDFQKGDIAEGYSVSREKKESFPLTVTSAQKNPTAFYLCASSKSHGMAISPLHFGNGTRLTVT.

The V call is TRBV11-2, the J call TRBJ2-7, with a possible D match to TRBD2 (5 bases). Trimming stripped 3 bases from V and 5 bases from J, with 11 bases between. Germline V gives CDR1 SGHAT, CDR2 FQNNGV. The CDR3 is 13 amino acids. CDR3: CASSFGDSNEQYF. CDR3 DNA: TGTGCCAGCAGCTTCGGGGATTCTAACGAGCAGTACTTC.